The clone carrying this TCR beta chain has just a few counts. It was with a sample-barcoded 5' primer and a J-beta primer mix that a second PCR of roughly 7 to 12 cycles was run. Using its own MiXCR run on the 5' RACE reads, TCRdb lists one record per CDR3 protein. This table has 700,000 to 900,000 distinct CDR3 sequences, around half appearing once. The sample is drawn from a study of blood T cells in healthy people across ages. Each donor had roughly 10 milliliters of peripheral blood drawn. The V end lost 4 bases, the J end lost 8 bases, and 11 bases lay between the germline ends. CDR3 length equals 13 residues. CDR1 is SEHNR and CDR2 is FQNEAQ in the germline V gene (reference sequence).

This receptor was identified in an elderly man in good health. The rearrangement uses TRBV7-9 and TRBJ1-4; D remains unclear. Input material: blood. The CDR3: CASSSAQLEKLFF. The CDR3 DNA follows: TGTGCCAGCAGCTCCGCGCAACTCGAAAAACTGTTTTTT. The full variable domain, completed using reference TRBV7-9 and TRBJ1-4, is DTGVSQNPRHKITKRGQNVTFRCDPISEHNRLYWYRQTLGQGPEFLTYFQNEAQLEKSRLLSDRFSAERPKGSFSTLEIQRTEQGDSAMYLCASSSAQLEKLFFGSGTQLSVL.